Below are 30 T cell receptor beta chains sequenced from a single sample in a study of cytotoxic CD8 clonotypes in ibrutinib-treated CLL. Sequenced by immunoSEQ multiplex PCR; TCRdb stores in-frame clones only, minus some. This sample yields over 200,000 clones, of which 75% to 85% are seen a single time; about an eighth belongs to the top ten. Source: PBMCs, taken after 12 months of ibrutinib treatment. Receptor source: a human donor with chronic lymphocytic leukemia.

The chain carries TRBV7-3 and TRBJ1-6; perhaps TRBD1 as D (5 bases). V was pared by 5 bases and J by 8 bases, with 13 bases between. Germline V gives CDR1 SGHTA, CDR2 FQGTGA. The CDR3 loop spans 14 amino acids. In DNA, the CDR3 is TGTGCCAGCAGCCGGTCTGACAGATATTCACCCCTCCACTTT. Translated, it gives CASSRSDRYSPLHF.

The table lists this clone with a count of one. This chain uses TRBV6-6 with TRBJ2-2; D possibly uses TRBD1 or TRBD2 (6 bases each). Germline V gives CDR1 MNHNY, CDR2 SVGAGI (reference sequence). Trimming left V 7 bases short and J 3 bases short, with 9 bases between. The CDR3 length is 13 residues. The CDR3 nucleotides read TGTGCCAGCATTAGGGGGGACACCGGGGAGCTGTTTTTT. This encodes CASIRGDTGELFF.

The gene calls are TRBV7-2 and TRBJ2-3, with 13 bases aligning to TRBD2. CDR1 SGHTA and CDR2 FQGNSA come from the germline V gene. This CDR3 region has 15 residues. After removal of 5 bases from V and 9 bases from J, the junction contained 8 bases not matched to a gene. The CDR3 sequence: CASSETGTSGATQYF. DNA for the CDR3: TGTGCCAGCAGCGAAACCGGGACTAGCGGGGCCACGCAGTATTTT.

This clone was recorded a few times. V is TRBV7-9 and J is TRBJ1-2; TRBD1 agrees at 11 bases. Germline V gene data show CDR1 as SEHNR and CDR2 as FQNEAQ (reference sequence). The CDR3 sequence is 15 residues long. Germline trimming cut 4 bases from V and 8 bases from J; bases unmatched to any gene: 9. CDR3 residues: CASSSLDRGPWGYTF. CDR3 nucleotide sequence: TGTGCCAGCAGCTCCCTGGACAGGGGGCCGTGGGGCTACACCTTC.

The rearrangement links TRBV10-3 to TRBJ1-6; D not certain. The germline CDR1 and CDR2 sequences are ENHRY and SYGVKD. There are 14 residues in the CDR3. With 1 base removed from V and 7 bases from J, the gap between germline ends came to 8 bases. The CDR3 reads CAISEWLLNSPLHF. In DNA form, the CDR3 reads TGTGCCATCAGTGAGTGGCTTCTGAATTCACCCCTCCACTTT.

The rearrangement links TRBV7-9 to TRBJ2-2; tentatively, D is TRBD1 (6 bases). The CDR3 runs to 14 residues. Trimming removed 7 bases at V and 5 bases at J, with 14 bases between. Germline V gene data show CDR1 as SEHNR and CDR2 as FQNEAQ (reference sequence). The CDR3: CASKNQQGTGELFF. DNA for the CDR3: TGTGCCAGCAAAAATCAACAGGGTACCGGGGAGCTGTTTTTT.

The chain is built from TRBV15 and TRBJ2-7; 10 bases agree with TRBD2. The V gene end was trimmed by 0 bases and the J gene end by 5 bases; junction bases not matched to a gene: 7. The length of the CDR3 is 16 residues. Germline-derived CDR1 and CDR2 are LNHNV and YYDKDF (reference sequence). Here the CDR3 DNA reads TGTGCCACCAGCAGAGATCGCAGCGGGAGGGTCCACGAGCAGTACTTC. This sequence encodes CATSRDRSGRVHEQYF.

The chain uses TRBV5-4 and TRBJ2-2; tentatively, D is TRBD1 (5 bases). V was clipped by 0 bases and J by 1 base, with 10 bases between them. The CDR3 covers 16 residues. Per the germline V gene, CDR1 is SGHNT and CDR2 is YYREEE (reference sequence). This CDR3 is CASSLDRQGNTGELFF. The CDR3 DNA reads TGTGCCAGCAGCTTGGATCGGCAGGGGAACACCGGGGAGCTGTTTTTT.

This clone was detected ten times or more. J is TRBJ1-1 and V is TRBV25-1, with D unclear. The V gene's germline CDR1 is MGHDK and CDR2 SYGVNS. This CDR3 spans 16 amino acids. Trimming removed 2 bases from V and 5 bases from J, with 18 bases in between. The CDR3 DNA is TGTGCCAGCAGTGAACCTACGGTACTTATCCCGACTGAAGCTTTCTTT. It is translated as CASSEPTVLIPTEAFF. The full variable domain, with the rest looked up from reference TRBV25-1 and TRBJ1-1, is EADIYQTPRYLVIGTGKKITLECSQTMGHDKMYWYQQDPGMELHLIHYSYGVNSTEKGDLSSESTVSRIRTEHFPLTLESARPSHTSQYLCASSEPTVLIPTEAFFGQGTRLTVV.

The V and J genes are TRBV28 and TRBJ1-2, with TRBD1 matching 10 bases. The germline gives CDR1 MDHEN, CDR2 SYDVKM. Trimming took 4 bases from V and 8 from J; bases not matched to a gene: 7. The CDR3 totals 14 residues. The CDR3 nucleotides read TGTGCCAGCAGTTCGGGACAGGGGCTGGGGGGCTACACCTTC. As protein: CASSSGQGLGGYTF.

This chain joins TRBV6-7 and TRBJ1-4, with D possibly being TRBD1 (6 bases). TRBV6-7 is noted as an ORF with a role that remains uncertain. Trimming removed 4 bases from V and 5 bases from J, with 11 bases in between. The CDR3 has 14 residues. The chain's CDR3 is CASSFWDKNEKLFF. Written as DNA, the CDR3 is TGTGCCAGCAGTTTTTGGGACAAAAATGAAAAACTGTTTTTT.

This chain joins TRBV6-5 and TRBJ2-7; 7 bases are shared with TRBD1. Germline trimming cut 6 bases from V and 3 bases from J; bases unmatched to any gene: 5. Germline values: CDR1 MNHEY, CDR2 SVGAGI. This CDR3 contains 13 residues. The CDR3 spells CASRRRQGYEQYF. CDR3 DNA sequence: TGTGCCAGCAGACGAAGACAGGGCTACGAGCAGTACTTC.

This clone has more than one count but fewer than ten. The V gene is TRBV6-5, the J gene TRBJ2-3, with D possibly being TRBD1 (6 bases). V gave up 0 bases and J gave up 1 base, with 8 bases separating them. The germline V gene has CDR1 MNHEY and CDR2 SVGAGI. CDR3 length equals 15 residues. The CDR3 nucleotides are TGTGCCAGCAGTTACTCGGACAGAGGCACAGATACGCAGTATTTT. Protein: CASSYSDRGTDTQYF.

This sequence joins TRBV28 and TRBJ2-1; 7 bases map to TRBD1. The V segment lost 11 bases and the J segment 6 bases; nucleotides outside the gene matches: 7. CDR1 and CDR2 (germline): MDHEN, SYDVKM. The CDR3 runs to 12 residues. Here the CDR3 reads CAARGDSNEQFF. The CDR3 DNA sequence: TGTGCCGCCCGAGGGGACAGCAATGAGCAGTTCTTC. The full variable domain, in which reference TRBV28 and TRBJ2-1 provide the parts outside the CDR3, is DVKVTQSSRYLVKRTGEKVFLECVQDMDHENMFWYRQDPGLGLRLIYFSYDVKMKEKGDIPEGYSVSREKKERFSLILESASTNQTSMYLCAARGDSNEQFFGPGTRLTVL.

This chain links TRBV5-4 with TRBJ2-2; 11 bases are shared with TRBD1. The CDR3 is made up of 15 amino acids. Trimming at V came to 5 bases and at J to 4 bases, leaving 4 bases not matched to a gene. The V gene's germline CDR1 is SGHNT and CDR2 YYREEE (reference sequence). The CDR3, as DNA: TGTGCCAGCAGGCGAGGGACAGGGGGCACCGGGGAGCTGTTTTTT. Encoded protein: CASRRGTGGTGELFF.

V and J are TRBV11-2 and TRBJ1-2, with D possibly matching TRBD1 (6 bases). Germline CDR1 and CDR2: SGHAT and FQNNGV. This CDR3 has 18 residues. V was cut by 0 bases and J by 6 bases, with 23 bases left in between. The CDR3 loop is CASSLELIGGRRKDGYTF. Here the CDR3 DNA reads TGTGCCAGCAGCTTAGAGTTGATCGGGGGCCGGCGGAAGGATGGCTACACCTTC.

This clone was observed a handful of times. The chain combines TRBV21-1 with TRBJ2-7; TRBD1, the table's D call, lacks a check against the DNA. TRBV21-1 is given as a pseudogene. CDR3 size: 17 residues. CDR3 in amino acids: CASSKARTGLVAYEQYF. The CDR3 bases are TGTGCCAGCAGCAAAGCCCGGACAGGGCTGGTGGCCTACGAGCAGTACTTC.

The gene calls are TRBV5-6 and TRBJ2-7, with TRBD2 as a possible D gene (6 bases). CDR3 length: 14 amino acids. V was clipped by 2 bases and J by 7 bases, with 16 bases between them. In germline, CDR1 is SGHDT, CDR2 YYEEEE. The CDR3 here is CASSFRSGTGEQYF. Written as DNA, the CDR3 is TGTGCCAGCAGCTTTCGGTCAGGGACTGGGGAGCAGTACTTC.

This chain uses TRBV25-1 with TRBJ2-6, with 10 nucleotides matching TRBD1. Per germline, CDR1 MGHDK and CDR2 SYGVNS. CDR3 length: 17 residues. Trimming cost V 2 bases and J 2 bases; bases outside gene matches: 3. The CDR3 region has the DNA TGTGCCAGCAGTGAACGGACAGGGGGGACTGGGGCCAACGTCCTGACTTTC. Translation gives CASSERTGGTGANVLTF.

The J gene is TRBJ1-5, the V gene TRBV2; tentative D call: TRBD1 (5 bases). Trimming took off 1 base at V and 2 bases at J, with 9 bases between the two ends. CDR1 and CDR2 from the germline V gene are SNHLY and FYNNEI. CDR3 length: 15 residues. CDR3 DNA: TGTGCCAGCAGTGAAGGGGGGTGGGGCAATCAGCCCCAGCATTTT. It translates to CASSEGGWGNQPQHF.

This chain joins TRBV4-2 and TRBJ1-1, with D maybe TRBD1 (6 bases). The germline gives CDR1 LGHNA, CDR2 YNFKEQ. The CDR3 runs 14 residues. V was clipped by 0 bases and J by 5 bases, with 10 bases between them. In DNA, the CDR3 is TGTGCCAGCAGCCAAGACGCAGGGGCGACTGAAGCTTTCTTT. Translating gives CASSQDAGATEAFF.

This chain uses TRBV4-2 with TRBJ1-2; 11 bases are a match to TRBD1. The CDR3 runs to 16 residues. Germline V gene sequence: CDR1 LGHNA, CDR2 YNFKEQ. With V trimmed by 4 bases and J by 8 bases, 12 bases remained unmatched. The CDR3 protein is CASSPQRTGGRWGYTF. The CDR3 coding sequence is TGTGCCAGCAGCCCCCAAAGGACAGGGGGCCGATGGGGCTACACCTTC.

V and J are TRBV13 and TRBJ2-7, with TRBD1 matching over 9 bases. J was trimmed by 0 bases and V by 4 bases; bases with no gene match: 7. The CDR3 contains 16 residues. Germline V gene data show CDR1 as PRHDT and CDR2 as FYEKMQ (reference sequence). CDR3 protein: CASSSSRTGDSYEQYF. The CDR3 coding sequence is TGTGCCAGCAGCTCTTCAAGGACAGGGGACTCCTACGAGCAGTACTTC. The whole variable domain, filled in from reference TRBV13 and TRBJ2-7, reads AAGVIQSPRHLIKEKRETATLKCYPIPRHDTVYWYQQGPGQDPQFLISFYEKMQSDKGSIPDRFSAQQFSDYHSELNMSSLELGDSALYFCASSSSRTGDSYEQYFGPGTRLTVT.

The chain uses TRBV2 and TRBJ1-2; D gene ambiguous. This CDR3 has 14 residues. V shed 4 bases and J shed 4 bases, with 13 bases lying between them. Germline CDR1 reads SNHLY; CDR2 reads FYNNEI. The CDR3 sequence is CASSVGEGVYGYTF. The CDR3 DNA is TGTGCCAGCAGTGTTGGGGAGGGTGTCTATGGCTACACCTTC.

The chain couples TRBV29-1 to TRBJ2-7; a weak D match, TRBD1 (7 bases). CDR3 length: 14 residues. V was clipped by 6 bases and J by 3 bases, with 18 bases between them. CDR1 and CDR2 from the germline V gene are SQVTM and ANQGSEA. The DNA of the CDR3 is TGCAGCGTCCTACGGGGGCCAGGGGGCTACGAGCAGTACTTC. It is translated as CSVLRGPGGYEQYF.

V usage is TRBV21-1 and J usage is TRBJ1-1; TRBD1, the table's D call, was not compared with the DNA. TRBV21-1 counts as a pseudogene. This CDR3 has 12 amino acids. The CDR3 protein is CASRGRGTEAFF. CDR3 nucleotide sequence: TGTGCCAGCAGGGGCAGGGGCACTGAAGCTTTCTTT.

The chain uses TRBV30 and TRBJ2-1, with no clear D. With 3 bases removed from V and 5 bases from J, the gap between germline ends came to 11 bases. CDR3 length: 13 residues. The germline V gene has CDR1 GTSNPN and CDR2 SVGIG (reference sequence). The CDR3 is CAWSRTADNEQFF. As DNA, the CDR3 is TGTGCCTGGAGCCGGACGGCGGACAATGAGCAGTTCTTC.

This clone was observed once. The chain has TRBV18 and TRBJ2-7, with 11 bases fitting TRBD2. The CDR3 has 15 residues. V lost 6 bases to trimming and J lost 2 bases; unmatched junction nucleotides: 6. Germline CDR1 and CDR2: KGHSH and LQKENI. CDR3 sequence: CASSLLAGATYEQYF. Here the CDR3 DNA reads TGTGCCAGCTCGCTACTAGCGGGGGCCACCTACGAGCAGTACTTC.

Regarding this clone: In the same sample, other DNA sequences code for this CDR3. This chain joins TRBV9 and TRBJ2-3; D unclear. In germline, CDR1 is SGDLS, CDR2 YYNGEE. The CDR3 is made up of 12 amino acids. The germline V and J ends were trimmed by 0 bases and 4 bases, with 3 bases remaining between them. CDR3: CASSVVPDTQYF. In nucleotides, the CDR3 is TGTGCCAGCAGCGTAGTCCCAGATACGCAGTATTTT.

The genes are TRBV7-9 and TRBJ1-2, with D uncertain. CDR3 length: 14 residues. The germline CDR1 and CDR2 sequences are SEHNR and FQNEAQ (reference sequence). The ends were cut back, 1 base at V and 6 bases at J, with 12 bases in the middle. The CDR3 reads CASSLVPGLDGYTF. The CDR3 DNA reads TGTGCCAGCAGCTTAGTTCCGGGGTTAGATGGCTACACCTTC.